This T cell receptor beta chain was sequenced for a study of blood T cells in healthy people across ages. A second 7 to 11 cycle PCR used barcoded and J-beta primers. A single record per CDR3 protein comes from TCRdb applying MiXCR to the 5' RACE reads. The data contain about 1,500,000 distinct CDR3 sequences, 40% to 50% of them singletons. V was shortened by 7 bases and J by 5 bases, with 11 bases between the two germline ends. CDR1 is MDHEN, CDR2 SYDVKM, per germline. CDR3 size: 12 residues. This clonotype was found many times. Sequencing was performed on blood. The sequence was obtained from a woman between 18 and 29 years old in good health. The chain has TRBV28 and TRBJ2-5; possibly TRBD1 or TRBD2 for D (5 bases each). The CDR3 nucleotides read TGTGCCAGCAACGTGGGACGGGAGACCCAGTACTTC. Protein sequence: CASNVGRETQYF.